The rows below give T cell receptor beta chains drawn from one sample of a study of PD-1 blockade in classical Hodgkin lymphoma. The method was immunoSEQ multiplex PCR; TCRdb's version includes in-frame clones alone and lacks a portion of them. The sample contains about 90,000 clones, about nine tenths of which appear only once. Sequences were derived from peripheral blood mononuclear cells (PBMCs), sampled before the second cycle of nivolumab. The receptors come from a human donor with classical Hodgkin lymphoma. Both conserved end residues are part of each CDR3. D genes are given only for firm matches. Expanded clones are given a class, and other clones once, few, many or no size at all.

TRBV6-6	TRBJ1-3	-	-	TGTGCCAGCAGTTATAGCGGGGGGTCTGGAAACACCATATATTTT	CASSYSGGSGNTIYF
TRBV6-6	TRBJ2-7	-	-	TGTGCCAGCAGTCCCGGGCTCAGGAGCTCCTACGAGCAGTACTTC	CASSPGLRSSYEQYF
TRBV7-2	TRBJ2-1	-	-	TGTGCCAGCAGCTTAGCGTTGGATCCCTCTTACAATGAGCAGTTCTTC	CASSLALDPSYNEQFF
TRBV30	TRBJ1-4	-	-	TGTGCCTGGAAGCGGCCCGGTTGGGAAAAACTGTTTTTT	CAWKRPGWEKLFF
TRBV19	TRBJ2-4	-	-	TGTGCCAGTAGTATAGGAGGGGCCAAAAACATTCAGTACTTC	CASSIGGAKNIQYF
TRBV7-8	TRBJ2-7	-	-	TGTGCCAGCAGCTCCTCCCGACGTGGCGAGCAGTACTTC	CASSSSRRGEQYF
TRBV6-6	TRBJ2-7	-	-	TGTGCCAGCAGCCCTTCTTACGAGCAGTACTTC	CASSPSYEQYF
TRBV2	TRBJ1-6	-	-	TGTGCCAGCAGTGAGGACCAATCACCCCTCCACTTT	CASSEDQSPLHF
TRBV11-2	TRBJ2-7	TRBD1	-	TGTGCCAGCAGCTTGAGTGACAGGGGAGTCTACGAGCAGTACTTC	CASSLSDRGVYEQYF
TRBV19	TRBJ2-6	TRBD1	-	TGTGCCAGTAGTATAAGGCGGGACAGGGGCTTTTTCTCTGGGGCCAACGTCCTGACTTTC	CASSIRRDRGFFSGANVLTF
TRBV7-6	TRBJ1-1	TRBD1	-	TGTGCCAGCAGCCCAACCGACAGGGGGTCCATGAACACTGAAGCTTTCTTT	CASSPTDRGSMNTEAFF
TRBV5-6	TRBJ2-6	-	-	TGTGCCAGCAGCTTTTTAGTAGGCAGCCGCTCTGGGGCCAACGTCCTGACTTTC	CASSFLVGSRSGANVLTF
TRBV9	TRBJ2-2	-	-	TGTGCCAGCAGCGGGGGAAGGGACATAAACACCGGGGAGCTGTTTTTT	CASSGGRDINTGELFF
TRBV6-1	TRBJ2-4	TRBD1	-	TGTGCCAGCAGTGTTGACAGGGGGCTTGTCAAAAACATTCAGTACTTC	CASSVDRGLVKNIQYF
TRBV28	TRBJ1-1	-	few	TGTGCCAGCAGTTCCCGTGGGAGGGCAGCTTTCTTT	CASSSRGRAAFF
TRBV9	TRBJ1-2	-	-	TGTGCCAGCAGCGAGGGCGGGGGCGCGATCTATGGCTACACCTTC	CASSEGGGAIYGYTF
TRBV6-1	TRBJ2-7	-	-	TGTGCCAGCAGGGCTCAACCGGGACAATTGGCCGAGCAGTACTTC	CASRAQPGQLAEQYF
TRBV2	TRBJ2-5	TRBD2	-	TGTGCCAGCAGTGAACGGGGGGCCCAGTACTTC	CASSERGAQYF
TRBV10-1	TRBJ1-5	TRBD1	-	TGCGCCAGCGAGGACAGGGTTCTGCGGAATCAGCCCCAGCATTTT	CASEDRVLRNQPQHF
TRBV18	TRBJ2-2	-	-	TGTGCCAGCTCACCATCGACAGTCACCGGGGGGCTGTTTTTT	CASSPSTVTGGLFF
TRBV6-5	TRBJ2-7	TRBD2	-	TGTGCCAGCAGTCCGACTAGCGGGAGGGGAGTCGAGCAGTACTTC	CASSPTSGRGVEQYF
TRBV29-1	TRBJ2-7	-	-	TGCAGCGTTGCCCAGACCAAATACGAGCAGTACTTC	CSVAQTKYEQYF
TRBV15	TRBJ1-1	-	-	TGTGCCACCAGCAGAGATCTGGACACTGAAGCTTTCTTT	CATSRDLDTEAFF
TRBV6-1	TRBJ1-4	-	-	TGTGCCAGCAGTGTGTCCTTTCAAGATGAAAAACTGTTTTTT	CASSVSFQDEKLFF
TRBV6-5	TRBJ2-6	-	-	TGTGCCAGCAGTCGAGCAGACTCTGGGGCCAACGTCCTGACTTTC	CASSRADSGANVLTF
TRBV11-3	TRBJ2-5	TRBD1	-	TGTGCCAGCAGCTTAGGGACAGGTGCTCGGGAGACCCAGTACTTC	CASSLGTGARETQYF
TRBV6-5	TRBJ2-7	TRBD2	few	TGTGCCAGCAGTTACTCGACTAGCGGGAGCTCCTACGAGCAGTACTTC	CASSYSTSGSSYEQYF
TRBV5-1	TRBJ1-3	-	-	TGCGCCAGCAGTGGGCAGCCCTCTGGAAACACCATATATTTT	CASSGQPSGNTIYF
TRBV10-1	TRBJ1-1	-	-	TGCGCCAGCAGTGAGTGGGGCCCGGGAGCTTTCTTT	CASSEWGPGAFF
TRBV5-3	TRBJ2-3	-	-	TGTGCCCCCCCGGGAAAGAATAACACAGATACGCAGTATTTT	CAPPGKNNTDTQYF
TRBV6-6	TRBJ2-5	-	-	TGTGCCAGCAGTTATATTCTTATGGTCCAAGAGACCCAGTACTTC	CASSYILMVQETQYF
TRBV27	TRBJ2-7	-	-	TGTGCCAGCAGTTCCGGGGGGCGCCCCACTAACTACGAGCAGTACTTC	CASSSGGRPTNYEQYF
TRBV5-6	TRBJ2-3	-	-	TGTGCCAGCAGCTTCTACAGCACAGATACGCAGTATTTT	CASSFYSTDTQYF
TRBV30	TRBJ2-7	-	once	TGTGCCTGGGATCAGGGGGGAACGGGGAACGAGCAGTACTTC	CAWDQGGTGNEQYF
TRBV7-6	TRBJ2-7	-	once	TGTGCCAGCAGCCCCCGGCAGGGTCACTACGAGCAGTACTTC	CASSPRQGHYEQYF
TRBV18	TRBJ1-1	-	-	TGTGCCAGCTCACCAAGGCAGGGGCTGACTGAAGCTTTCTTT	CASSPRQGLTEAFF
TRBV2	TRBJ2-1	TRBD2	-	TGTGCCAGCAGTGAGAAAGGGACTAGGGTCAATGAGCAGTTCTTC	CASSEKGTRVNEQFF
TRBV29-1	TRBJ2-1	TRBD2	-	TGCAGCGTTGATGGCCGGAGACTAGCGGGAGTAGAGCAGTTCTTC	CSVDGRRLAGVEQFF
TRBV10-3	TRBJ1-4	-	-	TGTGCCATCAGTGACTTCCGGTTTCGGGGTTGGGAAAAACTGTTTTTT	CAISDFRFRGWEKLFF
TRBV27	TRBJ2-1	-	-	TGTGCCAGCAGTTCCAACAGGGCGTCCTACAATGAGCAGTTCTTC	CASSSNRASYNEQFF
TRBV5-1	TRBJ2-1	TRBD1	-	TGCGCCAGCAGCTTTGATCGCGACAGGGGAGGATCCTACAATGAGCAGTTCTTC	CASSFDRDRGGSYNEQFF
TRBV5-1	TRBJ2-7	-	-	TGCGCCAGCAGCTTGGTTACAGTCACCTACGAGCAGTACTTC	CASSLVTVTYEQYF
TRBV7-6	TRBJ2-5	-	-	TGTGCCAGCAGCTTAGTCGTGCGGGTGCTCCAAGAGACCCAGTACTTC	CASSLVVRVLQETQYF
TRBV5-1	TRBJ2-2	-	-	TGCGCCAGCAAGGTAGCGCCTAACACCGGGGAGCTGTTTTTT	CASKVAPNTGELFF
TRBV19	TRBJ1-5	TRBD1	-	TGTGCCAGTAGTCTACAGGGGATCGGCAATCAGCCCCAGCATTTT	CASSLQGIGNQPQHF
TRBV5-8	TRBJ1-1	-	-	TGTGCCAGCAGCTTGGATTTGAACACTGAAGCTTTCTTT	CASSLDLNTEAFF
TRBV7-2	TRBJ2-7	-	-	TGTGCCAGCAGCTTAACAGGCGCGGATAGGTACGAGCAGTACTTC	CASSLTGADRYEQYF
TRBV28	TRBJ1-1	-	-	TGTGCCAGCAGTAAGACCAGGGCCATGAACACTGAAGCTTTCTTT	CASSKTRAMNTEAFF
TRBV27	TRBJ1-2	TRBD1	-	TGTGCCAGCAGTTTTAGCAGGGGGGACTATGGCTACACCTTC	CASSFSRGDYGYTF
TRBV29-1	TRBJ1-1	-	-	TGCAGCGTTACGGACGGGAGGGCTGAAGCTTTCTTT	CSVTDGRAEAFF
TRBV2	TRBJ1-4	TRBD1	-	TGTGCCAGCAGGAGGGACAGGGGGCTTGAGGGGGTTTCGCGAAAACTGTTTTTT	CASRRDRGLEGVSRKLFF
TRBV4-2	TRBJ2-4	-	-	TGTGCCAGCAGCCAAGGGGGGTTCCCGGGAGCCAAAAACATTCAGTACTTC	CASSQGGFPGAKNIQYF
TRBV28	TRBJ1-2	-	-	TGTGCCAGCAGTCCCCCCCATCTGGCGGGATATGGCTACACCTTC	CASSPPHLAGYGYTF
TRBV2	TRBJ2-7	TRBD2	-	TGTGCCAGCACCAACCCCGGGACTAGCGGATACGAGCAGTACTTC	CASTNPGTSGYEQYF
TRBV4-1	TRBJ1-5	TRBD1	-	TGCGCCAGCAGCCAAGAAGGGACAGTCGGGTTCCTCTCTAATCAGCCCCAGCATTTT	CASSQEGTVGFLSNQPQHF
TRBV4-2	TRBJ1-2	-	-	TGTGCCAGCAGCCTGCCCCGGGACGCAAACTATGGCTACACCTTC	CASSLPRDANYGYTF
TRBV6-6	TRBJ2-6	-	-	TGTGCCAGCGTCAGCTCTGGGGCCAACGTCCTGACTTTC	CASVSSGANVLTF
TRBV27	TRBJ2-6	-	once	TGTGCCAGCAGTATCGGGGGCTCTGGGGCCAACGTCCTGACTTTC	CASSIGGSGANVLTF